Included here is one T cell receptor (beta chain) sequence, with context. Antigen unknown. The V gene's germline CDR1 is MNHEY and CDR2 SMNVEV (reference sequence). The ends were cut back, 2 bases at V and 2 bases at J, with 9 bases in the middle. The CDR3 extends over 14 amino acids. 60 Vbeta and 13 Jbeta primers were used in PCR. Sequencing was performed with immunoSEQ multiplex PCR; in TCRdb, only in-frame clones are kept and a portion is missing. The table lists about 120,000 clones, about 16% of them singletons. The sample comes from a study of cytomegalovirus exposure and HLA in healthy donors. Study results and limitations: The HLA-A and HLA-B alleles of most subjects were reportedly predicted accurately from TCR beta sequences. The classifier was said to identify cytomegalovirus status with high specificity and sensitivity. V- and J-gene trimming in TCR beta was tied to a missense DCLRE1C variant by an analysis performed later.

The sequence derives from a woman under 30 in good health and CMV-seronegative. The material sequenced was PBMCs. This rearrangement joins TRBV27 to TRBJ2-5; tentative D call: TRBD2 (6 bases). The CDR3 coding sequence is TGTGCCAGCAGTTTAGGTGGGAGGCAAGAGACCCAGTACTTC. Protein: CASSLGGRQETQYF.